This TCR beta chain was obtained from a study of T cell responses to AZD1222 COVID-19 vaccine. Study-wide results and limits: The breadth and depth of Spike-specific TCRs increased once two AZD1222 doses had been given.

As concerns this clone: No antigen is known for it.

TCRdb keeps only in-frame clones here, not all; method: immunoSEQ multiplex PCR. The repertoire holds under 110,000 clones, with roughly nine tenths as singletons. Trimming cost V 4 bases and J 4 bases, with 11 bases left between them. Germline assignment: CDR1 SGHRS and CDR2 YFSETQ. The CDR3 is 14 amino acids. This chain joins TRBV5-1 and TRBJ1-4; D is perhaps TRBD1 (6 bases). Sequenced material: peripheral blood, taken on day 0 of AZD1222 vaccination. The receptor's source is an adult in good health. CDR3: CASSPQGVNEKLFF. Here the CDR3 DNA reads TGCGCCAGCAGCCCACAGGGTGTTAATGAAAAACTGTTTTTT. Drawing the rest from reference TRBV5-1 and TRBJ1-4, the complete variable domain is KAGVTQTPRYLIKTRGQQVTLSCSPISGHRSVSWYQQTPGQGLQFLFEYFSETQRNKGNFPGRFSGRQFSNSRSEMNVSTLELGDSALYLCASSPQGVNEKLFFGSGTQLSVL.